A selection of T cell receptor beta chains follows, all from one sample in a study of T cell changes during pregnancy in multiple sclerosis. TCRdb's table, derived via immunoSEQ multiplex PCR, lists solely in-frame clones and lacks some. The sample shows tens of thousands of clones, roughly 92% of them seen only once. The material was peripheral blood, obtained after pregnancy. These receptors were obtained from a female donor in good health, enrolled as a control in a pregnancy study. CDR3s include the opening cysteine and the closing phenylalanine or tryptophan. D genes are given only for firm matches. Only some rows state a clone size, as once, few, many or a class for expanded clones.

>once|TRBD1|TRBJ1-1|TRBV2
TGTGCCAGCAGAAGGACAGGGGGAGCTTTCTTT
CASRRTGGAFF
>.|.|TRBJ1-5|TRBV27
TGTGCCAGCAGTTTAAGGGGTTATAGCAATCAGCCCCAGCATTTT
CASSLRGYSNQPQHF
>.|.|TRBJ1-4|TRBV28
TGTGCCAGCAGTCCCCCCGGGGGAGTAAGAGTCGAAAAACTGTTTTTT
CASSPPGGVRVEKLFF
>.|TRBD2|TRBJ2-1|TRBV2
TGTGCCAGCAGTGAGTTTCTAGCGGGTAACAATGAGCAGTTCTTC
CASSEFLAGNNEQFF
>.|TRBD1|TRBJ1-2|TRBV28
TGTGCCAGCAGTTCCACTTGGACAGGGTCGGGTGGCTACACCTTC
CASSSTWTGSGGYTF
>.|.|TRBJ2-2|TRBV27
TGTGCCAGCAGTTTGTCAGGCTTCACCGGGGAGCTGTTTTTT
CASSLSGFTGELFF
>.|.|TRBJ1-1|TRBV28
TGTGCCAGCAGTTTATTAGGTGCGATGGGCGCTTTCTTT
CASSLLGAMGAFF
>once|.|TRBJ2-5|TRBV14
TGTGCCAGCAGCGAGAGGGACTTCGGACAAGAGACCCAGTACTTC
CASSERDFGQETQYF
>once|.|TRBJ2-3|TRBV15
TGTGCCACCAGCGCGAGAAGCGCAGATACGCAGTATTTT
CATSARSADTQYF
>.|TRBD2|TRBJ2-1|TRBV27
TGTGCCAGCAGTCCAGGGACTAGCGGGAACAATGAGCAGTTCTTC
CASSPGTSGNNEQFF
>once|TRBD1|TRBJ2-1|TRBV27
TGTGCCAGCAGACGATTGTCCGGACAGGGGGATTATGAGCAGTTCTTC
CASRRLSGQGDYEQFF
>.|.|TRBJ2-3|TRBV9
TGTGCCAGCAGCGTAGGTCCCGGTTTTAGCACAGATACGCAGTATTTT
CASSVGPGFSTDTQYF
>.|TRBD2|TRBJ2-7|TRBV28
TGTGCCAGCGCCTCCCCGGGACTAGCGGGGGGCAACGAGCAGTACTTC
CASASPGLAGGNEQYF
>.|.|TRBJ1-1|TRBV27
TGTGCCAGCAATTGGCGGACTGAAGCTTTCTTT
CASNWRTEAFF
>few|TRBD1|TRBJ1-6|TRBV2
TGTGCCAGCAGTGAACAGGGACAGGATAATTCACCCCTCCACTTT
CASSEQGQDNSPLHF
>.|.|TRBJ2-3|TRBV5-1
TGCGCCAGCAGCCCCGGGGAGGGGGACACAGATACGCAGTATTTT
CASSPGEGDTDTQYF
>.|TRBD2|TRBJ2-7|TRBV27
TGTGCCAGCAGCCCGGGACTAGCGGGAGCCTACGAGCAGTACTTC
CASSPGLAGAYEQYF
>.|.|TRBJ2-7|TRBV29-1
TGCAGCGTTCTCAGGATCGAGACAGGAGCCTACGAGCAGTACTTC
CSVLRIETGAYEQYF
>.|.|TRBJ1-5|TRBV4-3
TGCGCCAGCAGCCAGGTCCTCACTGATAGCAATCAGCCCCAGCATTTT
CASSQVLTDSNQPQHF
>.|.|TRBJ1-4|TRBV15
TGTGCCACCAGCAAGACTGCAACTAATGAAAAACTGTTTTTT
CATSKTATNEKLFF
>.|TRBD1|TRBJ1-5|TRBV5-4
TGTGCCAGCAGCTCTACCCCGACAGGGGCACAGCCCCAGCATTTT
CASSSTPTGAQPQHF
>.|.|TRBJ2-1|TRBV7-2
TGTGCCAGCAGCACTACAGGGACCTCCTACAATGAGCAGTTCTTC
CASSTTGTSYNEQFF
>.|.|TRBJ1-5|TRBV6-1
TGTGCCAGCAGTGAAAAGGCAGGGACAATCAGCAATCAGCCCCAGCATTTT
CASSEKAGTISNQPQHF
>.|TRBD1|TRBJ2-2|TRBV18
TGTGCCAGCTCACGGGACAGGGCGAACACCGGGGAGCTGTTTTTT
CASSRDRANTGELFF
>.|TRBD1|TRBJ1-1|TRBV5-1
TGCGCCAGTAATGCTGGGACAGGAGAGGCTGAAGCTTTCTTT
CASNAGTGEAEAFF
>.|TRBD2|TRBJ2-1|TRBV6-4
TGTGCCAGCAGTGAGTCCAGCGGGGGGGTCCATGAGCAGTTCTTC
CASSESSGGVHEQFF
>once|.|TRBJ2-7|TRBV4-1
TGCGCCAGCAGCCAAGTGTACGGGACCTACGAGCAGTACTTC
CASSQVYGTYEQYF
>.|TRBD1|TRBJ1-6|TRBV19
TGTGCCAGTAGGCCTACAGGGGATTCACCCCTCCACTTT
CASRPTGDSPLHF
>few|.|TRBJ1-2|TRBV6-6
TGTGCCAGCAGTTTAAAAGAGGGTGGCTACACCTTC
CASSLKEGGYTF
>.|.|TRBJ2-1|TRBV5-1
TGCGCCAGCAGCTTAAGGACTGGATCTAGCTCCTACAATGAGCAGTTCTTC
CASSLRTGSSSYNEQFF
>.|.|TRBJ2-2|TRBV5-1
TGCGCCAGCAGCTTGGTAGGGGGTGCGAACACCGGGGAGCTGTTTTTT
CASSLVGGANTGELFF
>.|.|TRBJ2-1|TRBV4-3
TGCGCCAGCAGCCAAGTATGGCAGGGGACACTCCGCTCCTACAATGAGCAGTTCTTC
CASSQVWQGTLRSYNEQFF
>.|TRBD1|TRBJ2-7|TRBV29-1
TGCAGCGTTGAAGGCACAGGGGGCTCCTACGAGCAGTACTTC
CSVEGTGGSYEQYF
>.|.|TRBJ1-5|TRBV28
TGTGCCAGCAGTTTTTTACTCGGTGGCAATCAGCCCCAGCATTTT
CASSFLLGGNQPQHF
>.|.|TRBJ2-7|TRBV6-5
TGTGCCAGCAGTGGGCAGGGACATAGGGTCTACGAGCAGTACTTC
CASSGQGHRVYEQYF
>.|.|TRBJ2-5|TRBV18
TGTGCCAGCTCGGCGCGGACGGGGGAAGAGACCCAGTACTTC
CASSARTGEETQYF
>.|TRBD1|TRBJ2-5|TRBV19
TGTGCCAGTAGTCGTTTGACAGGGTCAGAGACCCAGTACTTC
CASSRLTGSETQYF